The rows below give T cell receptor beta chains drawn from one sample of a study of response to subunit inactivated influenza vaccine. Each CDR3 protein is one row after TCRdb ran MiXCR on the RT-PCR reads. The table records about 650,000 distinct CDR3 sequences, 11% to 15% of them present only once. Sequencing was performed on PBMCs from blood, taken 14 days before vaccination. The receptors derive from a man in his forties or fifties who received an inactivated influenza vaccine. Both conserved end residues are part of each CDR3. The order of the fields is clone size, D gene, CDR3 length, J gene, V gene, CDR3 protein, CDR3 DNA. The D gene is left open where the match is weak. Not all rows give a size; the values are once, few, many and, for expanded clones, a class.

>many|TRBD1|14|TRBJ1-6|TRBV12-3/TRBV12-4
CASRGQIGNSPLHF
TGTGCCAGCAGGGGACAGATCGGAAATTCACCCCTCCACTTT
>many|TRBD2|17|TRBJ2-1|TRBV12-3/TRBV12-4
CASSWTSGRIPYNEQFF
TGTGCCAGCAGCTGGACTAGCGGGAGAATCCCCTACAATGAGCAGTTCTTC
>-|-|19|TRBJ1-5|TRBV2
CASSEGMRARGATGQPQHF
TGTGCCAGCAGTGAAGGGATGAGGGCTCGGGGGGCTACGGGTCAGCCCCAGCATTTT
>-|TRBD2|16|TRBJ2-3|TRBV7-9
CASSRNSGSSTDTQYF
TGTGCCAGCAGCCGTAATAGCGGGAGCAGCACAGATACGCAGTATTTT
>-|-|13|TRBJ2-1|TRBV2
CASTLDSDNEQFF
TGTGCCAGCACTCTGGACTCCGACAATGAGCAGTTCTTC
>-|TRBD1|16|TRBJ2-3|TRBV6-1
CASSSDRLGVTDTQYF
TGTGCCAGCAGCTCGGACAGGCTGGGGGTGACAGATACGCAGTATTTT
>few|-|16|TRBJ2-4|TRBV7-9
CASSLVRGDGKNIQYF
TGTGCCAGCAGCTTAGTGCGGGGAGACGGCAAAAACATTCAGTACTTC
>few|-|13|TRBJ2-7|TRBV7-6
CASSPGESYEQYF
TGTGCCAGCAGCCCGGGAGAAAGCTACGAGCAGTACTTC
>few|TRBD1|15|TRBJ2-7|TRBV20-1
CSARPSGQGAYEQYF
TGCAGTGCTAGACCTTCGGGACAGGGGGCCTACGAGCAGTACTTC
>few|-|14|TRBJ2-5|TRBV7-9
CASSFDPIRETQYF
TGTGCCAGCAGCTTCGACCCTATAAGAGAGACCCAGTACTTC
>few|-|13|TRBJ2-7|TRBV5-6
CASSAGGLLEQYF
TGTGCCAGCAGCGCTGGGGGGTTGCTCGAGCAGTACTTC
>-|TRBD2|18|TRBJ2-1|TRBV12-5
CASGFKLPLAGGHNEQFF
TGTGCTAGTGGTTTTAAATTACCACTAGCGGGAGGGCATAATGAGCAGTTCTTC
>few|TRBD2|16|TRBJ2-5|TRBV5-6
CASSLGVAGTQETQYF
TGTGCCAGCAGCTTGGGGGTAGCGGGGACCCAAGAGACCCAGTACTTC
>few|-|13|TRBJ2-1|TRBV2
CASSSDVATEQFF
TGTGCCAGCAGCTCCGACGTGGCGACTGAGCAGTTCTTC
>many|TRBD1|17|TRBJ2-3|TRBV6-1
CASSAPTGALGTDTQYF
TGTGCCAGCAGTGCGCCGACAGGGGCCCTTGGCACAGATACGCAGTATTTT
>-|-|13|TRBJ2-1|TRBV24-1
CATSDFPTDEQFF
TGTGCCACCAGTGATTTTCCGACGGATGAGCAGTTCTTC
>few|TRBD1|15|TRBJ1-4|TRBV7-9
CASSLEGTESEKLFF
TGTGCCAGCAGCTTAGAAGGGACAGAGAGTGAAAAACTGTTTTTT
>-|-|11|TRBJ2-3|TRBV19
CASTRGDTQYF
TGTGCCAGTACTCGGGGGGATACGCAGTATTTT
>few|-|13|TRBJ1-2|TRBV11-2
CASSLTDNYGYTF
TGTGCCAGCAGCTTAACAGATAACTATGGCTACACCTTC
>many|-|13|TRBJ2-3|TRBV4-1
CASSQFGTDTQYF
TGCGCCAGCAGCCAATTCGGGACAGATACGCAGTATTTT
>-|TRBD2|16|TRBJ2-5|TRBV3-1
CASSQDLVSGGASQYF
TGTGCCAGCAGCCAAGATTTAGTTAGCGGGGGGGCTAGCCAGTACTTC
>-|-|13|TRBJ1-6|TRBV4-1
CASSQEGNSPLHF
TGCGCCAGCAGCCAAGAGGGCAATTCACCCCTCCACTTT
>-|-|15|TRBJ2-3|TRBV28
CASSLSLSRRDTQYF
TGTGCCAGCAGTTTATCCTTATCACGCCGGGATACGCAGTATTTT
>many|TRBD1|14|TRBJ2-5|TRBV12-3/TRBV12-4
CASSYGTGQETQYF
TGTGCCAGCAGTTATGGGACAGGCCAAGAGACCCAGTACTTC
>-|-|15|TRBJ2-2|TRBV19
CASNHREVDTGELFF
TGTGCCAGTAACCACAGGGAAGTCGACACCGGGGAGCTGTTTTTT
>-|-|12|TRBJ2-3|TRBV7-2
CASSLIPLRQYF
TGTGCCAGCAGCTTAATTCCGTTAAGGCAGTATTTT
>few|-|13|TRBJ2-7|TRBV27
CASSGGESYEQYF
TGTGCCAGCAGTGGGGGCGAGTCCTACGAGCAGTACTTC